Described below is a single TCR beta chain sequence and its context. Mismatch with germline at one junction end may stem from a read error. Germline V gene sequence: CDR1 SGHAT, CDR2 FQNNGV. The CDR3 consists of 16 residues. This specimen comes from a study of molecular identifiers for immune sequencing clone quantification. It was with previously described methods and listed TCR primers that bulk TCR libraries were made. One entry per CDR3 protein results from TCRdb running MiXCR on the PCR reads. The sample records under 800,000 distinct CDR3 sequences, about 25% being singletons. The sorting of naive CD8 T cells used the CD8+CD4-CCR7+CD45RA+ phenotype.

This TCR derives from a human donor in good health. Some libraries in this study had Jurkat cell RNA spiked in. Sample: naive CD8+ T cells from blood, with Jurkat cell RNA spiked in. Subset in this sample: FACS-sorted CD8+CD4-CCR7+CD45RA+ naive T cells. The chain couples TRBV11-2 to TRBJ2-5; D gene unclear. As DNA, the CDR3 is TGTGGCAGCAGCGTAGGTGAAGGTAGACTGCAAGAGACCCAGTACTTC. Amino acids: CGSSVGEGRLQETQYF.